A selection of T cell receptor beta chains follows, all from one sample in a study of OX40 agonist ivuxolimab in advanced cancers. TCRdb's table, derived via immunoSEQ multiplex PCR, lists solely in-frame clones and lacks some. Altogether roughly 24,000 clones are present, about four fifths being singletons, with the ten largest covering under 30%. The sample consisted of CD4+ or CD8+ T cells sorted from blood, taken in a trial of the OX40 agonist ivuxolimab. Receptors originate from an adult with an advanced solid tumor such as melanoma, head and neck, liver or kidney cancer. CDR3s include the opening cysteine and the closing phenylalanine or tryptophan. The D gene is left open where the match is weak. Clone size is given for some rows only: seen once, a few or many times, or a class if the clone is expanded.

clone_size,j_call,d_call,v_call,cdr3_nt,cdr3_aa
-,TRBJ1-2,-,TRBV5-6,TGTGCCAGCAGCTTGCAAGGACTCAGAGTGGGTGGCTACACCTTC,CASSLQGLRVGGYTF
-,TRBJ2-7,TRBD1,TRBV28,TGTGCCAGCAGTTATGGACAGGGAAACGAGCAGTACTTC,CASSYGQGNEQYF
-,TRBJ1-2,TRBD1,TRBV4-2,TGTGCCAGCAGCCAAGGGACAGGCGGCTACACCTTC,CASSQGTGGYTF
medium-sized,TRBJ2-3,TRBD2,TRBV6-1,TGTGCCAGCAGCGGGACTACCAGCCCCACAGATACGCAGTATTTT,CASSGTTSPTDTQYF
-,TRBJ1-1,-,TRBV11-2,TGTGCCAGCACCACATTTGGGGCTCCGAACACTGAAGCTTTCTTT,CASTTFGAPNTEAFF
-,TRBJ2-7,-,TRBV9,TGTGCCAGCAGCTCAGAAGACGTGGCCTACGAGCAGTACTTC,CASSSEDVAYEQYF
-,TRBJ1-1,TRBD1,TRBV9,TGTGCCAGCAGCCAAGACAGGGGGTGGAACACTGAAGCTTTCTTT,CASSQDRGWNTEAFF
-,TRBJ2-3,TRBD2,TRBV10-2,TGTGCCATCAGTGAGACAGCGGGGGGGCCACATACGCAGTATTTT,CAISETAGGPHTQYF
-,TRBJ2-2,-,TRBV7-2,TGTGCCAGCAGCCCCTACCTCACCGGGGAGCTGTTTTTT,CASSPYLTGELFF
once,TRBJ1-2,-,TRBV6-5,TGTGCCACCCTAAATGGGTATTATGGCTACACCTTC,CATLNGYYGYTF
-,TRBJ2-1,-,TRBV9,TGTGCCAGCAGCTTAGACTATGGGGAGCAGTTCTTC,CASSLDYGEQFF
-,TRBJ1-1,-,TRBV6-5,TGTGCCAGCAGTCAACTTTCGCAGGGAGAGGAAGCTTTCTTT,CASSQLSQGEEAFF
-,TRBJ2-7,-,TRBV6-1,TGTGCCAGCAAACAGGGTGTGGAGGTCTACGAGCAGTACTTC,CASKQGVEVYEQYF
-,TRBJ2-7,TRBD2,TRBV7-9,TGTGCCAGCAGCCCGACTAGCGGGAGCCATGAGCAGTACTTC,CASSPTSGSHEQYF
-,TRBJ2-5,-,TRBV6-5,TGTGCCAGCACCCAGGAGATCGGGGAGACCCAGTACTTC,CASTQEIGETQYF
-,TRBJ1-1,-,TRBV16,TGTGCCAGCAGCAGGACCATCGGGCCTGAAGCTTTCTTT,CASSRTIGPEAFF
once,TRBJ2-7,-,TRBV6-5,TGTGCCAGCAGGAAGTACCAGGGTTACGAGCAGTACTTC,CASRKYQGYEQYF
-,TRBJ1-5,-,TRBV28,TGTGCCAGCAGTTCCGAAGATACGATTCCCCATTACAATCAGCCCCAGCATTTT,CASSSEDTIPHYNQPQHF
-,TRBJ2-1,-,TRBV6-1,TGTGCCAGCAGATTGGGTATGGATGAGCAGTTCTTC,CASRLGMDEQFF
-,TRBJ2-1,-,TRBV28,TGTGCCAGCAGTTTACCCCGAACGTTTGGTGAGCAGTTCTTC,CASSLPRTFGEQFF
few,TRBJ2-6,-,TRBV6-4,TGTGCCAGCAGCATCAGGGGTAGCTCTGGGGCCAACGTCCTGACTTTC,CASSIRGSSGANVLTF
-,TRBJ1-1,-,TRBV9,TGTGCCAGCAGCGAGGGGGGGGGCACTGAAGCTTTCTTT,CASSEGGGTEAFF
-,TRBJ1-6,-,TRBV4-3,TGCGCCAGCAGCCAAGAATCCGGGCCCCTCCACTTT,CASSQESGPLHF
-,TRBJ2-3,TRBD1,TRBV9,TGTGCCAGCACCTTAAAGGGGGCGAGAACAGATACGCAGTATTTT,CASTLKGARTDTQYF
-,TRBJ2-1,TRBD2,TRBV9,TGTGCCAGCAGCGTGCCTAGCGGGAGGACGAGCTCCTACAATGAGCAGTTCTTC,CASSVPSGRTSSYNEQFF
many,TRBJ2-1,-,TRBV28,TGTGCCAGCAGTCCTCAGGGGACGCAGTTCTTC,CASSPQGTQFF
once,TRBJ1-4,TRBD1,TRBV2,TGTGCCACAATACGGACAGGGGAGAAAGAAAAACTGTTTTTT,CATIRTGEKEKLFF
few,TRBJ1-5,-,TRBV21-1,TGTGCCAGCAGCAAAGAAGGTAGGGGCAATCAGCCCCAGCATTTT,CASSKEGRGNQPQHF
few,TRBJ1-2,-,TRBV27,TGTGCCAGCAGTTTAAATTGGCCGCCCTATGGCTACACCTTC,CASSLNWPPYGYTF
-,TRBJ2-2,-,TRBV29-1,TGCAGCGTTCCAACAGGGTCGGCCGGGGAGCTGTTTTTT,CSVPTGSAGELFF
few,TRBJ2-7,-,TRBV2,TGTGCCAGCACCCGACTAGCCTACGAGCAGTACTTC,CASTRLAYEQYF
-,TRBJ1-4,TRBD1,TRBV4-1,TGCGCCAGCAGCAGACAGGGAGATGAAAAACTGTTTTTT,CASSRQGDEKLFF
-,TRBJ1-1,-,TRBV5-6,TGTGCCAGCAGCGATGGAACTCACACTGAAGCTTTCTTT,CASSDGTHTEAFF
once,TRBJ2-7,-,TRBV7-4,TGTGCCAGCAACGAAGGGGGACAAGGACTTAACTCCTACGAGCAGTACTTC,CASNEGGQGLNSYEQYF